This T cell receptor (beta chain) was captured in a study of PD-1 blockade in classical Hodgkin lymphoma. At the level of the study: Nivolumab dosed at 3 mg/kg went to patients intravenously every 2 weeks. Whole-study results and caveats: Only CD4+ TCR diversity, not CD8+, had risen significantly by C4D1. The diversity seen at baseline in complete responders resembled that of newly diagnosed patients.

Every patient experienced relapse after autologous stem cell transplantation, and brentuximab vedotin exposure varied. Germline loops: CDR1 WNHNN, CDR2 SYGVQD (reference sequence). The CDR3 has 13 residues. V dropped 6 bases and J dropped 4 bases, with 11 bases sitting between them. This clone was detected only once. Its target is unknown. Generated by immunoSEQ multiplex PCR, the TCRdb table keeps only in-frame clones and is missing some. The sample contains 90,000 to 95,000 clones, roughly 89% of which appear only once. This clonotype was sampled from a human donor with classical Hodgkin lymphoma. The material sequenced was peripheral blood mononuclear cells (PBMCs), taken before the second cycle of nivolumab. The chain is built from TRBV10-1 and TRBJ2-3; a possible D gene is TRBD1 (5 bases). The CDR3 is CASSLRGADTQYF. The CDR3 region has the DNA TGCGCCAGCAGCTTAAGGGGTGCAGATACGCAGTATTTT.